Listed below are T cell receptor beta chains from one sample, sequenced in a study of blood T cell repertoires in COVID-19. Data came from immunoSEQ multiplex PCR; TCRdb stores just in-frame clones and leaves some out. The table has roughly 100,000 clones, about 84% seen once. The specimen was peripheral blood. The receptor set was obtained from a man of 80 years or more with active or convalescent COVID-19. Both conserved end residues are part of each CDR3. A D gene is named only where the DNA matches it firmly. A row's size may be missing; if present it is once, few, many or a size class.

>-|-|TRBV2|TRBJ2-3
CASSPEGATGGYTQYF
TGTGCCAGCAGCCCGGAGGGAGCGACGGGTGGGTATACGCAGTATTTT
>-|-|TRBV12-5|TRBJ2-1
CASGLRVLQYNEQFF
TGTGCTAGTGGTTTGCGGGTCCTTCAGTACAATGAGCAGTTCTTC
>-|-|TRBV11-2|TRBJ1-3
CASSLAGGNTIYF
TGTGCCAGCAGCTTAGCGGGAGGAAACACCATATATTTT
>-|-|TRBV20-1|TRBJ2-7
CSASQGPQREQYF
TGCAGTGCTAGTCAGGGGCCACAACGAGAGCAGTACTTC
>-|-|TRBV18|TRBJ2-7
CASSLLSGSYEQYF
TGTGCCAGCTCACTATTGTCAGGATCCTACGAGCAGTACTTC
>-|once|TRBV5-1|TRBJ2-5
CASSPGAETQYF
TGCGCCAGCAGCCCTGGTGCGGAGACCCAGTACTTC
>-|-|TRBV7-2|TRBJ1-2
CASSFRGTGYTF
TGTGCCAGCAGCTTCCGGGGGACCGGCTACACCTTC
>-|-|TRBV5-1|TRBJ2-3
CASSLEPRNTDTQYF
TGCGCCAGCAGCTTGGAGCCTAGAAACACAGATACGCAGTATTTT
>-|-|TRBV28|TRBJ1-4
CASTLAAGGVEKLFF
TGTGCCAGCACCTTAGCGGCGGGAGGAGTTGAAAAACTGTTTTTT
>TRBD1|-|TRBV5-4|TRBJ1-4
CASSEGQGQKLFF
TGTGCCAGCAGCGAGGGACAGGGCCAAAAACTGTTTTTT
>TRBD1|-|TRBV18|TRBJ2-1
CASSPRTGTGHNEQFF
TGTGCCAGCTCACCACGTACCGGGACAGGTCACAATGAGCAGTTCTTC
>-|-|TRBV28|TRBJ2-7
CASRVQYEQYF
TGTGCCAGCAGGGTACAATACGAGCAGTACTTC
>TRBD1|-|TRBV4-2|TRBJ1-2
CASSRTGSDGYTF
TGTGCCAGCAGCCGGACAGGATCGGATGGCTACACCTTC
>-|-|TRBV6-1|TRBJ2-3
CASSERGPSRDTQYF
TGTGCCAGCAGTGAGCGGGGGCCCTCCCGGGATACGCAGTATTTT
>TRBD1|once|TRBV5-4|TRBJ1-1
CASSSGTGRTEAFF
TGTGCCAGCAGCTCGGGGACAGGGCGGACTGAAGCTTTCTTT
>-|-|TRBV21-1|TRBJ2-5
CAKETQYF
TGTGCTAAAGAGACCCAGTACTTC
>TRBD2|-|TRBV7-2|TRBJ2-1
CASSQTSGGAYEQFF
TGTGCCAGCAGCCAAACTAGCGGGGGGGCCTATGAGCAGTTCTTC
>-|-|TRBV5-5|TRBJ1-6
CASSSTGTKLNNSPLHF
TGTGCCAGCAGCTCAACCGGGACAAAGCTCAATAATTCACCCCTCCACTTT
>TRBD2|-|TRBV19|TRBJ2-5
CASSIPPLAGAQETQYF
TGTGCCAGTAGTATCCCACCTCTAGCGGGAGCCCAAGAGACCCAGTACTTC
>-|once|TRBV6-5|TRBJ2-5
CASTDASDQETQYF
TGTGCCAGCACCGATGCTAGCGATCAAGAGACCCAGTACTTC
>TRBD1|-|TRBV27|TRBJ2-7
CASSWTGGDEQYF
TGTGCCAGCAGTTGGACAGGGGGGGACGAGCAGTACTTC
>TRBD1|-|TRBV12-5|TRBJ1-1
CASGLVRGATLNTEAFF
TGTGCTAGTGGTTTGGTCAGGGGGGCAACTTTGAACACTGAAGCTTTCTTT
>-|-|TRBV2|TRBJ1-5
CASSEFTGGGPQHF
TGTGCCAGCAGTGAATTTACAGGTGGTGGGCCCCAGCATTTT
>TRBD1|-|TRBV5-1|TRBJ2-1
CASSLAGGQYNEQFF
TGCGCCAGCAGCTTGGCTGGGGGACAGTACAATGAGCAGTTCTTC
>TRBD1|-|TRBV16|TRBJ2-7
CASSQSWTGTYEQYF
TGTGCCAGCAGCCAATCTTGGACAGGGACCTACGAGCAGTACTTC
>-|-|TRBV6-1|TRBJ2-1
CASSDLVTRSYNEQFF
TGTGCCAGCAGTGATCTTGTGACACGCTCCTACAATGAGCAGTTCTTC
>-|once|TRBV3-1/TRBV3-2|TRBJ1-6
CASSQEFHLHF
TGTGCCAGCAGCCAAGAGTTTCACCTCCACTTT
>TRBD1|-|TRBV6-5|TRBJ1-2
CASSYSDRADGYTF
TGTGCCAGCAGTTACTCGGACAGGGCGGATGGCTACACCTTC
>TRBD1|once|TRBV10-3|TRBJ2-7
CAISGDRGRLKQYF
TGTGCCATCAGTGGGGACAGGGGGCGCTTGAAGCAGTACTTC
>TRBD1|-|TRBV3-1/TRBV3-2|TRBJ1-2
CASSQTGEDGYTF
TGTGCCAGCAGCCAAACAGGGGAGGATGGCTACACCTTC
>TRBD1|once|TRBV19|TRBJ1-1
CASTRTGSGTEAFF
TGTGCCAGTACTCGGACAGGGAGCGGCACTGAAGCTTTCTTT
>-|-|TRBV4-1|TRBJ1-2
CASSQVQSVNYGYTF
TGCGCCAGCAGCCAAGTACAGTCAGTTAACTATGGCTACACCTTC
>TRBD2|-|TRBV11-2|TRBJ2-7
CASSPRLSGVGHEQYF
TGTGCCAGCAGCCCACGACTAAGCGGGGTGGGGCACGAGCAGTACTTC